This T cell receptor beta chain comes out of a study of tumor-infiltrating lymphocytes in localized non-small cell lung cancer. General study findings and limits: Different pieces of the same tissue went to different assays, confounding technical variation with intratumor heterogeneity. Not all patients were TCR sequenced, owing to tissue quantity.

The table came from immunoSEQ multiplex PCR; TCRdb's copy has only in-frame clones and leaves some out. The table has some 30,000 clones, around 85% seen once. As to this clone: Its antigen is unknown.

Sequencing input: lung tumor tissue. This TCR came from a human donor with non-small cell lung cancer.

The CDR3 DNA is TGCGCCAGCAGCTTGGCCGACTCTGGAAACACCATATATTTT. Its translation is CASSLADSGNTIYF. The rearrangement uses TRBV5-1 and TRBJ1-3; D ambiguous. The germline gives CDR1 SGHRS, CDR2 YFSETQ. The CDR3 is 14 amino acids. The V and J ends lost 0 bases and 0 bases respectively, with 4 bases between them.